The 28 T cell receptor beta chains in this list originate from one sample, sequenced in a study of OX40 agonist ivuxolimab in advanced cancers. The data were produced by immunoSEQ multiplex PCR, yet TCRdb's version contains in-frame clones alone and is incomplete. The table records around 86,000 clones, around 91% of them present only once. The sequenced sample was CD4+ or CD8+ T cells sorted from blood, obtained in a trial of the OX40 agonist ivuxolimab. The receptors originated from an adult with an advanced solid tumor such as melanoma, head and neck, liver or kidney cancer.

The chain recombines TRBV5-5 with TRBJ1-4; D uncertain. This CDR3 spans 13 amino acids. The germline V and J ends were trimmed by 1 base and 0 bases, with 1 base remaining between them. Germline V lookup: CDR1 SGHKS, CDR2 YYEKEE (reference sequence). CDR3 residues: CASSLPTNEKLFF. CDR3 DNA sequence: TGTGCCAGCAGCTTGCCAACTAATGAAAAACTGTTTTTT.

This chain uses TRBV11-3 with TRBJ2-4; the D gene is possibly TRBD2 (6 bases). Germline V gives CDR1 SGHNT, CDR2 YENEEA. This CDR3 is built from 16 residues. Trimming shortened V by 4 bases and J by 1 base, and 14 bases separated the two germline ends. CDR3 nucleotides: TGTGCCAGCAGCTGGCCCGGGGGTGGGGCCAAAAACATTCAGTACTTC. It encodes CASSWPGGGAKNIQYF.

This sequence joins TRBV7-2 and TRBJ2-5, with D possibly TRBD2 on 6 matching bases. Germline V gene data show CDR1 as SGHTA and CDR2 as FQGNSA. Trimming shortened V by 5 bases and J by 2 bases, and 15 bases separated the two germline ends. The CDR3 is made up of 15 amino acids. In DNA form, the CDR3 reads TGTGCCAGCAGCCCACGACGGGGGAAGCAAGAGACCCAGTACTTC. Translating gives CASSPRRGKQETQYF.

The V and J genes are TRBV30 and TRBJ2-3, with 10 nucleotides matching TRBD2. The J segment lost 3 bases and the V segment lost 4 bases, leaving 1 base of the junction unmatched. Germline values: CDR1 GTSNPN, CDR2 SVGIG (reference sequence). CDR3 length equals 13 residues. In DNA form, the CDR3 reads TGTGCCTGGACTAGCGGGAGAACAGATACGCAGTATTTT. It translates to CAWTSGRTDTQYF. The complete variable domain, with remaining parts taken from reference TRBV30 and TRBJ2-3, reads SQTIHQWPATLVQPVGSPLSLECTVEGTSNPNLYWYRQAAGRGLQLLFYSVGIGQISSEVPQNLSASRPQDRQFILSSKKLLLSDSGFYLCAWTSGRTDTQYFGPGTRLTVL.

The chain links TRBV7-9 to TRBJ1-1; TRBD1 agrees at 9 bases. Germline V gene lookup returns CDR1 SEHNR and CDR2 FQNEAQ (reference sequence). This CDR3 region has 15 residues. Losses at the gene ends were 1 base for V and 0 bases for J; bases not matched to a gene: 0. The CDR3 sequence is CASSLGDRVNTEAFF. CDR3 DNA sequence: TGTGCCAGCAGCTTAGGGGACAGGGTGAACACTGAAGCTTTCTTT.

The V call is TRBV12-5, the J call TRBJ2-5; 9 nucleotides match TRBD2. This CDR3 has 16 residues. After removal of 1 base from V and 5 bases from J, the junction contained 8 bases not matched to a gene. Germline loops: CDR1 LGHNT, CDR2 FRNRAP. CDR3 in DNA: TGTGCTAGTGGTTTGGGCGTTAGCGGGAGAGGGGAGACCCAGTACTTC. Translated, it gives CASGLGVSGRGETQYF.

The gene calls are TRBV7-2 and TRBJ2-1, with D perhaps matching TRBD2 (6 bases). The germline gives CDR1 SGHTA, CDR2 FQGNSA. The CDR3 is 15 residues long. Trimming removed 4 bases from V and 0 bases from J, with 10 bases in between. The DNA of the CDR3 is TGTGCCAGCAGCTCCACCGGGGGCTCCTACAATGAGCAGTTCTTC. It specifies CASSSTGGSYNEQFF.

This rearrangement joins TRBV7-9 to TRBJ2-3; no clear D. CDR1 is SEHNR, CDR2 FQNEAQ, per germline (reference sequence). V was cut by 6 bases and J by 0 bases, with 10 bases left in between. CDR3 length: 14 residues. The CDR3 DNA sequence: TGTGCCAGCAGGCAAGGATCTAGCACAGATACGCAGTATTTT. It translates to CASRQGSSTDTQYF. Full variable domain (missing parts from reference TRBV7-9 and TRBJ2-3): DTGVSQNPRHKITKRGQNVTFRCDPISEHNRLYWYRQTLGQGPEFLTYFQNEAQLEKSRLLSDRFSAERPKGSFSTLEIQRTEQGDSAMYLCASRQGSSTDTQYFGPGTRLTVL.

The chain employs TRBV7-2 and TRBJ2-3, with 7 bases matching TRBD1. V trimming: 4 bases; J trimming: 3 bases; junction bases outside the gene matches: 10. The CDR3 spans 16 residues. Looked up from germline, CDR1 is SGHTA and CDR2 is FQGNSA. CDR3 sequence: CASSSRQGAVTDTQYF. CDR3 DNA: TGTGCCAGCAGCTCACGACAGGGCGCGGTAACAGATACGCAGTATTTT.

The rearrangement links TRBV7-2 to TRBJ1-2, with 7 bases fitting TRBD1. V was clipped by 3 bases and J by 8 bases; unmatched bases: 9. Germline V gene data show CDR1 as SGHTA and CDR2 as FQGNSA. The CDR3 extends over 14 amino acids. CDR3 loop: CASSFTGQEGGYTF. Written as DNA, the CDR3 is TGTGCCAGCAGCTTCACCGGACAGGAAGGCGGCTACACCTTC.

V gene TRBV15 combines with J gene TRBJ1-2; TRBD1 is a possible D gene (6 bases). V was trimmed by 1 base and J by 6 bases, leaving 15 bases between them. Germline values: CDR1 LNHNV, CDR2 YYDKDF (reference sequence). The CDR3 covers 15 residues. The CDR3 region has the DNA TGTGCCACCAGCAGAGCGACAGGCCGTGCCCATGGCTACACCTTC. Translated: CATSRATGRAHGYTF.

The V call is TRBV7-6, the J call TRBJ2-5; TRBD2 aligns across 14 bases. J lost 5 bases, V lost 4 bases, and 3 bases had no gene match. CDR3 length equals 15 residues. The germline V gene has CDR1 SGHVS and CDR2 FNYEAQ. This chain's CDR3 is CASSWGLAGAETQYF. The CDR3 coding sequence is TGTGCCAGCAGCTGGGGACTAGCGGGAGCGGAGACCCAGTACTTC.

V and J are TRBV2 and TRBJ2-2; 9 nucleotides align to TRBD1. The J segment lost 5 bases and the V segment lost 6 bases, leaving 10 bases of the junction unmatched. This CDR3 contains 16 residues. Germline CDR1 reads SNHLY; CDR2 reads FYNNEI. DNA of the CDR3: TGTGCCAGCAGAGTAACAGGGGGCGGGGAGACCGGGGAGCTGTTTTTT. Translated: CASRVTGGGETGELFF. Based on the CDR3 plus reference TRBV2 and TRBJ2-2, the full variable domain is EPEVTQTPSHQVTQMGQEVILRCVPISNHLYFYWYRQILGQKVEFLVSFYNNEISEKSEIFDDQFSVERPDGSNFTLKIRSTKLEDSAMYFCASRVTGGGETGELFFGEGSRLTVL.

The chain joins TRBV18 to TRBJ2-1, with D perhaps assigned TRBD1 or TRBD2 (5 bases each). CDR3 length: 15 amino acids. V gave up 1 base and J gave up 0 bases, with 7 bases separating them. Germline V gene data show CDR1 as KGHSH and CDR2 as LQKENI. The CDR3 DNA reads TGTGCCAGCTCACCACAGGGGAGCTCCTACAATGAGCAGTTCTTC. Encoded protein: CASSPQGSSYNEQFF.

Note on this clone: Other DNA sequences in this specimen translate into the identical CDR3. This rearrangement joins TRBV7-2 to TRBJ1-1; the D gene is possibly TRBD1 (6 bases). V lost 6 bases to trimming and J lost 1 base, with 9 bases between them. Germline-derived CDR1 and CDR2 are SGHTA and FQGNSA. The CDR3 is 13 amino acids. CDR3 residues: CASSLQGNTEAFF. In nucleotides, the CDR3 is TGTGCCAGCAGTTTACAGGGGAACACTGAAGCTTTCTTT.

The chain couples TRBV7-2 to TRBJ1-1; D call uncertain. CDR1 and CDR2 from the germline V gene are SGHTA and FQGNSA. The CDR3 has 13 residues. With 1 base removed from V and 4 bases from J, the gap between germline ends came to 7 bases. The CDR3 reads CASSLVQFTEAFF. CDR3 nucleotide sequence: TGTGCCAGCAGCTTAGTGCAGTTCACTGAAGCTTTCTTT.

The chain carries TRBV5-4 and TRBJ1-1, with TRBD1 as a possible D gene (5 bases). The CDR3 is made up of 12 amino acids. Trimming stripped 4 bases from V and 5 bases from J, with 9 bases between. CDR1 is SGHNT, CDR2 YYREEE, per germline (reference sequence). DNA for the CDR3: TGTGCCAGCAGCGGGACGCCTACTGAAGCTTTCTTT. This codes for CASSGTPTEAFF.

The genes are TRBV6-4 and TRBJ2-2; the D is unclear. The CDR3 is made up of 13 amino acids. Germline V gene sequence: CDR1 MRHNA, CDR2 SNTAGT. The ends were cut back, 3 bases at V and 1 base at J, with 3 bases in the middle. DNA for the CDR3: TGTGCCAGCAGTGATTTGAACACCGGGGAGCTGTTTTTT. Encoded protein: CASSDLNTGELFF.

This clone was seen a single time. V usage is TRBV19 and J usage is TRBJ1-1, with a possible D match to TRBD1 (5 bases). Germline assignment: CDR1 LNHDA and CDR2 SQIVND (reference sequence). V lost 6 bases to trimming and J lost 4 bases, with 15 bases between them. The CDR3 extends over 14 amino acids. CDR3 sequence reads: CASSRDSLVTEAFF. In nucleotides, the CDR3 is TGTGCCAGTAGCCGCGACAGCTTGGTCACTGAAGCTTTCTTT.

The V call is TRBV11-2, the J call TRBJ2-5, with 10 bases lining up with TRBD2. Trimming removed 5 bases from V and 4 bases from J; junction bases left unmatched: 10. The CDR3 is made up of 16 amino acids. Germline V gene sequence: CDR1 SGHAT, CDR2 FQNNGV. CDR3: CASSPAAAGGLETQYF. CDR3 coding DNA: TGTGCCAGCAGCCCCGCCGCAGCGGGGGGGTTAGAGACCCAGTACTTC.

The gene calls are TRBV5-1 and TRBJ2-3; 7 bases agree with TRBD2. J was trimmed by 2 bases and V by 4 bases; bases with no gene match: 4. There are 14 residues in the CDR3. The germline CDR1 and CDR2 sequences are SGHRS and YFSETQ. The CDR3 coding sequence is TGCGCCAGCAGCCTAGCGGAGTACACAGATACGCAGTATTTT. This sequence encodes CASSLAEYTDTQYF.

The V and J genes are TRBV5-5 and TRBJ2-2; D is possibly TRBD2 (5 bases). Germline V gene sequence: CDR1 SGHKS, CDR2 YYEKEE (reference sequence). V shed 0 bases and J shed 4 bases, with 10 bases lying between them. This CDR3 is built from 15 residues. Here the CDR3 DNA reads TGTGCCAGCAGCTTGGAAGGACTGAGCACCGGGGAGCTGTTTTTT. It codes for CASSLEGLSTGELFF.

The J gene is TRBJ1-5, the V gene TRBV6-5; possible D gene TRBD1, 6 bases. CDR1 MNHEY and CDR2 SVGAGI come from the germline V gene. Trimming cost V 2 bases and J 3 bases, with 11 bases left between them. The CDR3 consists of 15 residues. The CDR3 is CASSYDRSSNQPQHF. The DNA for the CDR3 is TGTGCCAGCAGTTACGACAGGAGTTCCAATCAGCCCCAGCATTTT.

V usage is TRBV9 and J usage is TRBJ2-5; D unresolved. V was clipped by 0 bases and J by 2 bases, with 5 bases between them. The CDR3 loop spans 13 amino acids. Germline V gives CDR1 SGDLS, CDR2 YYNGEE. CDR3 sequence (DNA): TGTGCCAGCAGCGTAGCGGGTCAAGAGACCCAGTACTTC. Its translation: CASSVAGQETQYF.

The rearrangement joins TRBV19 to TRBJ2-7, with TRBD1 identical over 10 bases. CDR3 length equals 15 residues. Germline loops: CDR1 LNHDA, CDR2 SQIVND (reference sequence). Unmatched junction bases numbered 7, after V lost 4 bases and J lost 4 bases. The DNA for the CDR3 is TGTGCCAGTAGTAGACCGGGACAGGGGTTTTACGAGCAGTACTTC. Protein product: CASSRPGQGFYEQYF.

This chain links TRBV7-2 with TRBJ2-7; either TRBD1 or TRBD2 may fit D (5 bases each). V was cut by 2 bases and J by 0 bases, with 14 bases left in between. The CDR3 extends over 16 amino acids. Germline V gene lookup returns CDR1 SGHTA and CDR2 FQGNSA. The CDR3 nucleotides read TGTGCCAGCAGCTTACAAGGGACGGTTAGCTCCTACGAGCAGTACTTC. This codes for CASSLQGTVSSYEQYF.

This clone was counted only a few times. The V and J genes are TRBV4-1 and TRBJ2-1; the D is unclear. This CDR3 is 16 amino acids long. V lost 7 bases to trimming and J lost 6 bases, with 22 bases between them. Germline V lookup: CDR1 MGHRA, CDR2 YSYEKL. Here the CDR3 DNA reads TGCGCCAGCACGCCCCGGCAGGACCCAAACGGCAATGAGCAGTTCTTC. It codes for CASTPRQDPNGNEQFF.

V usage is TRBV11-2 and J usage is TRBJ2-1, with 10 bases fitting TRBD2. This CDR3 is built from 15 residues. V shed 1 base and J 12 bases; nucleotides not matched to a gene: 9. The V gene's germline CDR1 is SGHAT and CDR2 FQNNGV. CDR3 in amino acids: CASSLALAGDRGQFF. The CDR3 nucleotides are TGTGCCAGCAGCTTAGCGCTAGCGGGAGATAGGGGGCAGTTCTTC.